The rows below give T cell receptor beta chains drawn from one sample of a study of T cells in Graves' hyperthyroidism and ophthalmopathy. A single record per CDR3 protein comes from TCRdb applying MiXCR to the multiplex PCR reads. The table lists 500,000 to 800,000 distinct CDR3 sequences, roughly 14% of them singletons. Sample: blood. The receptors were sampled from a woman in her forties or fifties with Graves' ophthalmopathy. CDR3s include the opening cysteine and the closing phenylalanine or tryptophan. Fields, in order: D gene, V gene, CDR3 length, clone size, J gene, CDR3 DNA, CDR3 protein. D genes are given only for firm matches. Some rows mark clone size as missing; the rest say once, few, many or name a class of expanded clone.

d_gene: TRBD1
v_gene: TRBV7-8
len: 18
abundance: many
j_gene: TRBJ2-7
CDR3nt: TGTGCCAGCAGCAAAGACCGTGCCGGGACAGGGTTTCCCTACGAGCAGTACTTC
CDR3aa: CASSKDRAGTGFPYEQYF

d_gene: .
v_gene: TRBV20-1
len: 19
abundance: .
j_gene: TRBJ1-5
CDR3nt: TGCAGTGCTAGAACTGGTACGGGTCACGACATATATAGCAATCAGCCCCAGCATTTT
CDR3aa: CSARTGTGHDIYSNQPQHF

d_gene: TRBD2
v_gene: TRBV6-1
len: 15
abundance: .
j_gene: TRBJ2-1
CDR3nt: TGTGCCAGCAGTAGGCTAGCGGGAGAGGTCGATGAGCAGTTCTTC
CDR3aa: CASSRLAGEVDEQFF

d_gene: TRBD1
v_gene: TRBV20-1
len: 15
abundance: .
j_gene: TRBJ2-2
CDR3nt: TGCAGTGCTAGACGGGACAGGGTGAACACCGGGGAGCTGTTTTTT
CDR3aa: CSARRDRVNTGELFF

d_gene: .
v_gene: TRBV6-2/TRBV6-3
len: 14
abundance: many
j_gene: TRBJ1-1
CDR3nt: TGTGCCAGCAGTACGGAACCCAAGTGGAAGGTTGCTTTCTTT
CDR3aa: CASSTEPKWKVAFF

d_gene: .
v_gene: TRBV20-1
len: 17
abundance: many
j_gene: TRBJ1-6
CDR3nt: TGCAGTGCTAAGCTGTGGAGGGTGGGATCCTATAATTCACCCCTCCACTTT
CDR3aa: CSAKLWRVGSYNSPLHF

d_gene: TRBD1
v_gene: TRBV6-1
len: 15
abundance: .
j_gene: TRBJ1-5
CDR3nt: TGTGCCAGCAGTGGGGGGACAGGGGGCAATCAGCCCCAGCATTTT
CDR3aa: CASSGGTGGNQPQHF

d_gene: TRBD1
v_gene: TRBV27
len: 14
abundance: many
j_gene: TRBJ1-2
CDR3nt: TGTGCCAGCAGACCGGGGACAGCCGCTAGTGGCTACACCTTC
CDR3aa: CASRPGTAASGYTF

d_gene: .
v_gene: TRBV28
len: 13
abundance: many
j_gene: TRBJ1-2
CDR3nt: TGTGCCAGCAGTTTACAGGTCGACTATGGCTACACCTTC
CDR3aa: CASSLQVDYGYTF

d_gene: TRBD1
v_gene: TRBV5-1
len: 14
abundance: many
j_gene: TRBJ2-5
CDR3nt: TGCGCCAGCACCGATTCGACAGGGAAGGAGACCCAGTACTTC
CDR3aa: CASTDSTGKETQYF

d_gene: .
v_gene: TRBV10-3
len: 13
abundance: many
j_gene: TRBJ1-5
CDR3nt: TGTGCCATCACCAAGGATAGCAATCAGCCCCAGCATTTT
CDR3aa: CAITKDSNQPQHF

d_gene: TRBD2
v_gene: TRBV2
len: 16
abundance: many
j_gene: TRBJ2-2
CDR3nt: TGTGCCAGCAGCCAACGACTAGCGGGATTCGCCGGGGAGCTGTTTTTT
CDR3aa: CASSQRLAGFAGELFF

d_gene: TRBD1
v_gene: TRBV10-3
len: 18
abundance: once
j_gene: TRBJ1-4
CDR3nt: TGTGCCATCAGTGAGTCGGACAGGGGGATCGTAACTAATGAAAAACTGTTTTTT
CDR3aa: CAISESDRGIVTNEKLFF

d_gene: TRBD2
v_gene: TRBV27
len: 17
abundance: many
j_gene: TRBJ2-1
CDR3nt: TGTGCCAGCTTGAGACTAGCGGGAGATGTGGCCTACAATGAGCAGTTCTTC
CDR3aa: CASLRLAGDVAYNEQFF

d_gene: .
v_gene: TRBV9
len: 15
abundance: few
j_gene: TRBJ2-7
CDR3nt: TGTGCCAGCAGCGTAGCTAGGGGAGCATCCTACGAGCAGTACTTC
CDR3aa: CASSVARGASYEQYF

d_gene: .
v_gene: TRBV3-1
len: 15
abundance: few
j_gene: TRBJ1-1
CDR3nt: TGTGCCAGCAGCCAAACACCGGGACGTCGGACTGAAGCTTTCTTT
CDR3aa: CASSQTPGRRTEAFF

d_gene: TRBD2
v_gene: TRBV4-2
len: 16
abundance: few
j_gene: TRBJ2-1
CDR3nt: TGTGCCAGCAGCCAAGAACCGGGACTAGCGGACAATGAGCAGTTCTTC
CDR3aa: CASSQEPGLADNEQFF

d_gene: TRBD1
v_gene: TRBV20-1
len: 17
abundance: few
j_gene: TRBJ2-1
CDR3nt: TGCAGTGTTCGAAGACAGGGGGCGCATGGGCCAAACAATGAGCAGTTCTTC
CDR3aa: CSVRRQGAHGPNNEQFF

d_gene: .
v_gene: TRBV7-2
len: 13
abundance: many
j_gene: TRBJ2-5
CDR3nt: TGTGCCAGCAGCTTAGTGGGGGACGAGACCCAGTACTTC
CDR3aa: CASSLVGDETQYF

d_gene: .
v_gene: TRBV7-9
len: 20
abundance: .
j_gene: TRBJ2-6
CDR3nt: TGTGCCAGCAGCTTATCTCCTCCGGGGAGAAGAGGCTCTGGGGCCAACGTCCTGACTTTC
CDR3aa: CASSLSPPGRRGSGANVLTF

d_gene: TRBD2
v_gene: TRBV5-8
len: 18
abundance: few
j_gene: TRBJ2-3
CDR3nt: TGTGCCAGCAGCTTGGATGGGAGCGGGAGAGTAAAAACAGATACGCAGTATTTT
CDR3aa: CASSLDGSGRVKTDTQYF

d_gene: .
v_gene: TRBV20-1
len: 14
abundance: many
j_gene: TRBJ2-7
CDR3nt: TGCAGTGCTAGAGTTAGGGTAAACACCTACGAGCAGTACTTC
CDR3aa: CSARVRVNTYEQYF

d_gene: .
v_gene: TRBV7-9
len: 14
abundance: many
j_gene: TRBJ1-1
CDR3nt: TGTGCCAGCAGCCTACCCGCTTTCAACACTGAAGCTTTCTTT
CDR3aa: CASSLPAFNTEAFF

d_gene: TRBD2
v_gene: TRBV2
len: 14
abundance: many
j_gene: TRBJ2-1
CDR3nt: TGTGCCAGCAGGGCGGGGGGACCCAGCAATGAGCAGTTCTTC
CDR3aa: CASRAGGPSNEQFF

d_gene: TRBD2
v_gene: TRBV6-4
len: 18
abundance: few
j_gene: TRBJ2-2
CDR3nt: TGTGCCAGCACCCGGACGAAGGGAGGGAAGAGTTTCACCGGGGAGCTGTTTTTT
CDR3aa: CASTRTKGGKSFTGELFF

d_gene: TRBD2
v_gene: TRBV19
len: 14
abundance: few
j_gene: TRBJ2-2
CDR3nt: TGTGCCACTATGACTAGCGATGGCACCGGGGAGCTGTTTTTT
CDR3aa: CATMTSDGTGELFF

d_gene: .
v_gene: TRBV29-1
len: 16
abundance: .
j_gene: TRBJ2-5
CDR3nt: TGCAGCGTTACCCCCTTCTTGGAGGAGTGGGGGGCGGCCCAGTACTTC
CDR3aa: CSVTPFLEEWGAAQYF

d_gene: .
v_gene: TRBV28
len: 15
abundance: many
j_gene: TRBJ1-2
CDR3nt: TGTGCCAGCAGTCCACCGGACAGAAAAAACTATGGCTACACCTTC
CDR3aa: CASSPPDRKNYGYTF

d_gene: .
v_gene: TRBV20-1
len: 13
abundance: many
j_gene: TRBJ2-7
CDR3nt: TGCAGTGCCGGACGGAGAACGTTTTACGAGCAGTACTTC
CDR3aa: CSAGRRTFYEQYF

d_gene: .
v_gene: TRBV27
len: 14
abundance: many
j_gene: TRBJ2-5
CDR3nt: TGTGCCAGCAGTTTATCGAAGGCGGGCGAGACCCAGTACTTC
CDR3aa: CASSLSKAGETQYF

d_gene: TRBD1
v_gene: TRBV28
len: 16
abundance: many
j_gene: TRBJ1-5
CDR3nt: TGTGCCAGCACTTCCCCGGGACAGGGGGCGAGGCAGCCCCAGCATTTT
CDR3aa: CASTSPGQGARQPQHF

d_gene: .
v_gene: TRBV5-1
len: 14
abundance: .
j_gene: TRBJ1-2
CDR3nt: TGCGCCAGCACTTTGGCCCCGGGGAACTATGGCTACACCTTC
CDR3aa: CASTLAPGNYGYTF

d_gene: .
v_gene: TRBV15
len: 14
abundance: many
j_gene: TRBJ1-2
CDR3nt: TGTGCCACCAGCATCCAGGGCCAGCGCCGGGGCTACACCTTC
CDR3aa: CATSIQGQRRGYTF

d_gene: .
v_gene: TRBV7-8
len: 17
abundance: many
j_gene: TRBJ1-5
CDR3nt: TGTGCCAGCAGCTTAGTCTCCAGGCCGTTAGCGGATCAGCCCCAGCATTTT
CDR3aa: CASSLVSRPLADQPQHF

d_gene: TRBD1
v_gene: TRBV28
len: 14
abundance: many
j_gene: TRBJ2-1
CDR3nt: TGTGCCAGCATGGGGGCAGGGGGTAGGAATGAGCAGTTCTTC
CDR3aa: CASMGAGGRNEQFF

d_gene: .
v_gene: TRBV11-2
len: 14
abundance: many
j_gene: TRBJ2-7
CDR3nt: TGTGCCAGCAGCTACCAGACAGGTCCCTACGAGCAGTACTTC
CDR3aa: CASSYQTGPYEQYF

d_gene: .
v_gene: TRBV27
len: 14
abundance: many
j_gene: TRBJ1-5
CDR3nt: TGTGCCAGCAGTTTCGTCAGGGGCGGACAGCCCCAGCATTTT
CDR3aa: CASSFVRGGQPQHF

d_gene: TRBD2
v_gene: TRBV20-1
len: 16
abundance: many
j_gene: TRBJ2-7
CDR3nt: TGCAGTGCTAGAGATCTCTTTCTAGCGGCAACCTACGAGCAGTACTTC
CDR3aa: CSARDLFLAATYEQYF

d_gene: TRBD1
v_gene: TRBV15
len: 16
abundance: few
j_gene: TRBJ2-3
CDR3nt: TGTGCCACCAGCAGAGAGGGCAGGGGGCTCACAGATACGCAGTATTTT
CDR3aa: CATSREGRGLTDTQYF

d_gene: TRBD2
v_gene: TRBV20-1
len: 14
abundance: .
j_gene: TRBJ2-1
CDR3nt: TGCAGTGCTAGGGTTCTAGCGGGAGTACATGAGCAGTTCTTC
CDR3aa: CSARVLAGVHEQFF

d_gene: .
v_gene: TRBV7-6
len: 15
abundance: .
j_gene: TRBJ2-1
CDR3nt: TGTGCCAGCAGCTTAAGGTGGACAGCTCACAATGAGCAGTTCTTC
CDR3aa: CASSLRWTAHNEQFF

d_gene: .
v_gene: TRBV10-3
len: 13
abundance: few
j_gene: TRBJ1-1
CDR3nt: TGTGCCATCAGTGAGTACGTGGGCACTGAAGCTTTCTTT
CDR3aa: CAISEYVGTEAFF

d_gene: TRBD1
v_gene: TRBV7-9
len: 16
abundance: many
j_gene: TRBJ1-4
CDR3nt: TGTGCCAGCAGCTCCAGGGGGGGGTTTTCGGACGAAAAACTGTTTTTT
CDR3aa: CASSSRGGFSDEKLFF

d_gene: .
v_gene: TRBV20-1
len: 13
abundance: many
j_gene: TRBJ1-1
CDR3nt: TGCAGTGCGCAGGGAGAGATGAACACTGAAGCTTTCTTT
CDR3aa: CSAQGEMNTEAFF

d_gene: TRBD2
v_gene: TRBV4-3
len: 21
abundance: .
j_gene: TRBJ2-2
CDR3nt: TGCGCCAGCAGCACTGCACCGGGACTAGCGGGAGGGCCACTGGGTCCCGGGGAGCTGTTTTTT
CDR3aa: CASSTAPGLAGGPLGPGELFF

d_gene: .
v_gene: TRBV2
len: 17
abundance: .
j_gene: TRBJ2-6
CDR3nt: TGTGCCAGCAGTGTTGACCCTAGTCGGACTGGGGCCAACGTCCTGACTTTC
CDR3aa: CASSVDPSRTGANVLTF

d_gene: .
v_gene: TRBV7-3
len: 18
abundance: many
j_gene: TRBJ2-3
CDR3nt: TGTGCCAGCAGCTTAACCCCTACGGAAGGGTATCGTACAGATACGCAGTATTTT
CDR3aa: CASSLTPTEGYRTDTQYF

d_gene: .
v_gene: TRBV10-3
len: 13
abundance: few
j_gene: TRBJ2-1
CDR3nt: TGTGCCATCATTTCCGACTCCTACAATGAGCAGTTCTTC
CDR3aa: CAIISDSYNEQFF

d_gene: .
v_gene: TRBV18
len: 15
abundance: few
j_gene: TRBJ1-2
CDR3nt: TGTGCCAGCTCACCAAGCCGGACCTTTAACTATGGCTACACCTTC
CDR3aa: CASSPSRTFNYGYTF

d_gene: .
v_gene: TRBV6-5
len: 18
abundance: many
j_gene: TRBJ2-7
CDR3nt: TGTGCCAGCAGTTACTTTGCGCCAAACGGTAGGAACTCCTACGAGCAGTACTTC
CDR3aa: CASSYFAPNGRNSYEQYF